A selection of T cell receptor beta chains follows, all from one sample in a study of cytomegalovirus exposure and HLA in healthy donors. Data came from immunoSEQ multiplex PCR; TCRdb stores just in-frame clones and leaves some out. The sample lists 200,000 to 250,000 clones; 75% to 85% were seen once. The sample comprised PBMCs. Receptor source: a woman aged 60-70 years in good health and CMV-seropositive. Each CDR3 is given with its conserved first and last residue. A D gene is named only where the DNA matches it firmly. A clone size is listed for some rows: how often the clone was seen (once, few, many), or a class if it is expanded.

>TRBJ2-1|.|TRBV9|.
TGTGCCAGCAGCGTCGGGTCTACCTACAATGAGCAGTTCTTC
CASSVGSTYNEQFF
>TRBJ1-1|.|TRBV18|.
TGTGCCAGCTCACCACCGAATCAGATGAACACTGAAGCTTTCTTT
CASSPPNQMNTEAFF
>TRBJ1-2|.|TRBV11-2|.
TGTGCCAGCAGCAGGGAGGGGACAAATGGCTACACCTTC
CASSREGTNGYTF
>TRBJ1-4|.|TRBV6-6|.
TGTGCCAGCACTTGGGCAGGGGAAAAACTGTTTTTT
CASTWAGEKLFF
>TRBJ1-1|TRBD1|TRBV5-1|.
TGCGCCAGCAGCTTGGGGGTTCCGGGACAGGGGAACACTGAAGCTTTCTTT
CASSLGVPGQGNTEAFF
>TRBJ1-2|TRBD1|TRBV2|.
TGTGCCAGTGCTTACAGGGGGGAAGGGTCGGAGGGCTACACCTTC
CASAYRGEGSEGYTF
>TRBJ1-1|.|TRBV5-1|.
TGCGCCAGCAGCTTGGATCCCGGGGGGACTGAAGCTTTCTTT
CASSLDPGGTEAFF
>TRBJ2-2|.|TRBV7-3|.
TGTGCCAGCAGCCCGAGGGTATTCGGGGAGCTGTTTTTT
CASSPRVFGELFF
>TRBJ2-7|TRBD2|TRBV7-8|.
TGTGCCAGCAGCTCCACGACTAGCGGGGCCTACGAGCAGTACTTC
CASSSTTSGAYEQYF
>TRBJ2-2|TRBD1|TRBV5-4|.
TGTGCCAGCAGCTTGGAACAGGGGATCGTCACCGGGGAGCTGTTTTTT
CASSLEQGIVTGELFF
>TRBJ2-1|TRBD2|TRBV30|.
TGTGCCTCCCCTCTCCAGCGGGAAGAGATTGAGCAGTTCTTC
CASPLQREEIEQFF
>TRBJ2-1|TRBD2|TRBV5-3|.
TGTGCCAGAAGCTTCGGACTAGCGGAATACAATGAGCAGTTCTTC
CARSFGLAEYNEQFF
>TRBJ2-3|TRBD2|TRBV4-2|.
TGTGCCAGCAGCCAGCGACTAGCGGGAGCGCCAGATACGCAGTATTTT
CASSQRLAGAPDTQYF
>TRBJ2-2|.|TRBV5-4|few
TGTGCCAGCAGCTTACGGGGAAACCCTGCTACCGGGGAGCTGTTTTTT
CASSLRGNPATGELFF
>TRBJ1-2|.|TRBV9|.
TGTGCCAGCAGCCACCCGTTACAGCCACCCTATGGCTACACCTTC
CASSHPLQPPYGYTF
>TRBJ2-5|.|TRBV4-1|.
TGCGCCAGCAGCCAATCTGGAGGACGAATCCAAGAGACCCAGTACTTC
CASSQSGGRIQETQYF
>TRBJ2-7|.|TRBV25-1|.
TGTGCCAGCAGTGATGTGTTCAGATACGAGCAGTACTTC
CASSDVFRYEQYF
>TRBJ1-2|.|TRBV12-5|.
TGTGCTAGTGGTTTCGACAGGAACTATGGCTACACCTTC
CASGFDRNYGYTF
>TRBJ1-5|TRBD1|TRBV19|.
TGTGCCAGTATGGGCTTCCCCCTGACAGGGAGCAATCAGCCCCAGCATTTT
CASMGFPLTGSNQPQHF
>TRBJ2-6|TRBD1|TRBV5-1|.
TGCGCCAGCAGCTTGTATGGGGACAGGGGGCTTGGGGCCAACGTCCTGACTTTC
CASSLYGDRGLGANVLTF
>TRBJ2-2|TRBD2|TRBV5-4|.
TGTGCCAGCAGCCCAGGGACTAGCGGGAGGGCCACCGGGGAGCTGTTTTTT
CASSPGTSGRATGELFF
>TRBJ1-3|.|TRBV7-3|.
TGTGCCAGCAGCTTAAACCCAGGCTCTGGAAACACCATATATTTT
CASSLNPGSGNTIYF
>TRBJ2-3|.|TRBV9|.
TGTGCCAGCAGCGTTACCGGGACTTCTAGCACAGATACGCAGTATTTT
CASSVTGTSSTDTQYF
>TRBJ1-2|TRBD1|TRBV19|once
TGTGCCAGTACCATGACAGGGGTTGTGCGTGGCTACACCTTC
CASTMTGVVRGYTF
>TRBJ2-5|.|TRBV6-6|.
TGTGCCAGCAGTTACTCAGGGGTGGGTAGCCAAGAGACCCAGTACTTC
CASSYSGVGSQETQYF
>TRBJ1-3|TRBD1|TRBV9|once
TGTGCCAGCAGCGCGGCCGGGACAGGGGCCGGAAACACCATATATTTT
CASSAAGTGAGNTIYF
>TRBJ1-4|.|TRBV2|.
TGTGCCAGCATATGGGCACCAACTAATGAAAAACTGTTTTTT
CASIWAPTNEKLFF
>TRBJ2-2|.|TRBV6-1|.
TGTGCCAGCACGTTGGCGGGGATATCCATCGGGGAGCTGTTTTTT
CASTLAGISIGELFF
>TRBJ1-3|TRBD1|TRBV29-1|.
TGCGGGACAGGGGCTGGAAACACCATATATTTT
CGTGAGNTIYF
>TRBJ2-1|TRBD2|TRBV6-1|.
TGTGCCAGCATCGAACTAGCGGGACCGTACAATGAGCAGTTCTTC
CASIELAGPYNEQFF
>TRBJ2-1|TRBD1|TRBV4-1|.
TGCGCCAGCAGCAAAGGGGGCATAACCTACAATGAGCAGTTCTTC
CASSKGGITYNEQFF
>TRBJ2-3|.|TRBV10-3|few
TGTGCCGTACGCTTGAGGGAAAATACGCAGTATTTT
CAVRLRENTQYF
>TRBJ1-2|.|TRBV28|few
TGTGCCAGCAGTTTATTGCGGGTGACTGACTATGGCTACACCTTC
CASSLLRVTDYGYTF
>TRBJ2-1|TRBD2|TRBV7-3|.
TGTGCCAGCAGCTCGTTAGCGGGGGCCTCCTACAATGAGCAGTTCTTC
CASSSLAGASYNEQFF
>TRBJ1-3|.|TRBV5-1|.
TGCGCCAGCAGCTTGGCCGGAGGGACCGGAAACACCATATATTTT
CASSLAGGTGNTIYF
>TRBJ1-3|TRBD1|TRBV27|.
TGTGCCAGCAGTGAGGGACAGGGAGCTCCTGGAAACACCATATATTTT
CASSEGQGAPGNTIYF
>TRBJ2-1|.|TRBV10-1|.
TGCGCCAGCAGTGAGTCCCTACTAGCAGGAGGGGATGAGCAGTTCTTC
CASSESLLAGGDEQFF
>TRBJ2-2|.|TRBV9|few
TGTGCCAGCAGCCCCGGACAGACCAGGACCGGGGAGCTGTTTTTT
CASSPGQTRTGELFF
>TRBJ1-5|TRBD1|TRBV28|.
TGTGCCAGCAGGCCTGACAGGGTAACGAATCAGCCCCAGCATTTT
CASRPDRVTNQPQHF
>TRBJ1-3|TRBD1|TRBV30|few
TGTGCCTGGAGTGTCCGGGACAGGGGGTTTTTCTCTGGAAACACCATATATTTT
CAWSVRDRGFFSGNTIYF
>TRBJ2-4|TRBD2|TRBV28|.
TGTGCCAGCAGCCCGGGACTAGCGGGAGGAAACATTCAGTACTTC
CASSPGLAGGNIQYF
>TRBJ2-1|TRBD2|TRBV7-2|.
TGTGCCAGCAGCTTAGCCGGGGTCGGGAGGATCTACAATGAGCAGTTCTTC
CASSLAGVGRIYNEQFF
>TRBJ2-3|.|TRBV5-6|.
TGTGCCAGCAGCTTGGTCAAGGGACTCTTCACAGATACGCAGTATTTT
CASSLVKGLFTDTQYF
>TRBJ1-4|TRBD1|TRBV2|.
TGTGCCAGCAGCGTACAGGGGGTGGGTGAAAAACTGTTTTTT
CASSVQGVGEKLFF
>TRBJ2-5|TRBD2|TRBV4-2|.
TGTGCCAGCAGCCAAGATTTTACGGGAGGGGAGACCCAGTACTTC
CASSQDFTGGETQYF
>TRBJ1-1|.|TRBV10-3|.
TGTGCCACCGTAAAGACAGGGAACACTGAAGCTTTCTTT
CATVKTGNTEAFF
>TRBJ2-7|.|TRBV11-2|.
TGTGCCAGCAGCCGAAGCTGGGACACCAAGAACTTCTACGAGCAGTACTTC
CASSRSWDTKNFYEQYF
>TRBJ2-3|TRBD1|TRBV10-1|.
TGCGCCAGCCAAAGAGGGACAGGCCGCACAGATACGCAGTATTTT
CASQRGTGRTDTQYF
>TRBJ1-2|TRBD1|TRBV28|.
TGTGCCACTATGGACAGGGGCTATGGCTACACCTTC
CATMDRGYGYTF
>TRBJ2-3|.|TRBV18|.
TGTGCCAGCTCACCACCGGGGCAGGCTTCTCCAGATACGCAGTATTTT
CASSPPGQASPDTQYF
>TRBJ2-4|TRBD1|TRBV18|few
TGTGCCAGCTCCTCCGGGACAGTCTACAAAAACATTCAGTACTTC
CASSSGTVYKNIQYF
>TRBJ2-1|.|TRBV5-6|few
TGTGCCAGCAGCGCTTTAGGCGAGGACAGAGGGGGGGATGAGCAGTTCTTC
CASSALGEDRGGDEQFF
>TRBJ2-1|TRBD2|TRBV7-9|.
TGTGCCAGCAGCTCCAAGCGGGAAGTGGATGAGCAGTTCTTC
CASSSKREVDEQFF
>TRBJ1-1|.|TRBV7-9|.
TGTGCCAGCAGCTTAGATGCAGAGAACACTGAAGCTTTCTTT
CASSLDAENTEAFF
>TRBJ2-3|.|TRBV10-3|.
TGTGCCATCAGTGTAGCGACTTCCACAGATACGCAGTATTTT
CAISVATSTDTQYF
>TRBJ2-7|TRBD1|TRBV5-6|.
TGTGCCAGCAGCGATTCAGGGGGAAGTTACGAGCAGTACTTC
CASSDSGGSYEQYF
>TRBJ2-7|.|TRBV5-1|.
TGCGCCAGCAGCATGGGGGAGACCTACGAGCAGTACTTC
CASSMGETYEQYF
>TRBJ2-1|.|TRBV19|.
TGTGCCAGTAGTAGGGGGGAGTCCTACAATGAGCAGTTCTTC
CASSRGESYNEQFF
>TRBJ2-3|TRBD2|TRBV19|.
TGTGCCAGTAGCAGGACTAGCGGGGGACGTGCGACAGATACGCAGTATTTT
CASSRTSGGRATDTQYF